This T cell receptor beta chain originates from a study of PD-L1 blockade in urothelial cancer. Study information: Prior regimens of chemotherapy numbered 0 to 3 per patient.

Time point reported: pretreatment peripheral blood. In this sample, this clone turned up a few times. Antigen unknown. This CDR3 has 12 amino acids. Germline V lookup: CDR1 SEHNR, CDR2 FQNEAQ (reference sequence). Trimming pared 5 bases from V and 4 bases from J, leaving 9 bases between. Sequenced by immunoSEQ multiplex PCR; TCRdb stores in-frame clones only, minus some. The sample holds over 100,000 clones, approximately 84% seen once. Study findings and constraints: At the 3-week point, tumor-associated blood clones expanded more in durable-benefit patients.

This TCR was sampled from a man aged 50 or older with urothelial cancer. The sequencing used PBMCs, collected around atezolizumab (anti-PD-L1) treatment. This chain connects TRBV7-9 to TRBJ2-7, with a tentative D call TRBD2 (5 bases). CDR3 sequence: CASSEGRYEQYF. The DNA for the CDR3 is TGTGCCAGCAGCGAGGGTCGATACGAGCAGTACTTC.